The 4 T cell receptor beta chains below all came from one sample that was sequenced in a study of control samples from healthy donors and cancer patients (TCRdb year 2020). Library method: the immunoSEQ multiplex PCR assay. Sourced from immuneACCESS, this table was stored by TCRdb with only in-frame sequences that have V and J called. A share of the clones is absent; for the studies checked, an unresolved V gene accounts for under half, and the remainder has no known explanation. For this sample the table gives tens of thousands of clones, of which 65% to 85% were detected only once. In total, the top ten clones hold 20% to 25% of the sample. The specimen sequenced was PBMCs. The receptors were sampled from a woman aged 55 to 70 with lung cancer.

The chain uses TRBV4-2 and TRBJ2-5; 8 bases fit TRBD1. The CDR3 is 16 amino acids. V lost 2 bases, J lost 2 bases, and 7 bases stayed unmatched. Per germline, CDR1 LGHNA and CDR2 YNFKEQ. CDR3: CASSQRGRQGQETQYF. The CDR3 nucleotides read TGTGCCAGCAGCCAAAGGGGTCGACAGGGGCAAGAGACCCAGTACTTC.

CDR3 region: CASSGREDEKLFF. CDR3 in DNA: TGTGCCAGCAGTGGGCGGGAGGATGAAAAACTGTTTTTT. The chain has TRBV2 and TRBJ1-4, with D uncertain. The CDR3 contains 13 residues. Germline V gives CDR1 SNHLY, CDR2 FYNNEI. V was pared by 4 bases and J by 6 bases, with 9 bases between. Full variable domain (missing parts from reference TRBV2 and TRBJ1-4): EPEVTQTPSHQVTQMGQEVILRCVPISNHLYFYWYRQILGQKVEFLVSFYNNEISEKSEIFDDQFSVERPDGSNFTLKIRSTKLEDSAMYFCASSGREDEKLFFGSGTQLSVL.

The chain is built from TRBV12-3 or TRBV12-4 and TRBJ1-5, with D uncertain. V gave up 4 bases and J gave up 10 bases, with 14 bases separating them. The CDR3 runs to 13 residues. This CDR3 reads CASSSDGQDPQHF. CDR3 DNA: TGTGCCAGCAGTTCAGACGGTCAAGACCCCCAGCATTTT.

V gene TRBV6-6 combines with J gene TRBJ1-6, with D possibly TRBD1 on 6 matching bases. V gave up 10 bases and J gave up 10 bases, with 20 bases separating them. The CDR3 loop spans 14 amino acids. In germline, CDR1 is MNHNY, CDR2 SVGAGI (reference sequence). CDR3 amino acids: CATQAGGTQSPLHF. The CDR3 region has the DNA TGTGCCACTCAAGCCGGGGGGACACAATCACCCCTCCACTTT.